These 32 T cell receptor beta chains were all obtained from the same sample, sequenced in a study of T cell changes during pregnancy in multiple sclerosis (dated by TCRdb to the late 2010s). The library relied on the immunoSEQ multiplex PCR assay. The immuneACCESS repertoire file appears here via TCRdb, limited to in-frame rearrangements. These files lack a portion of the clones; in checked studies, under half of the deficit traces to unresolved V genes, and the cause of the others is not known. The sample data list about 81,000 clones, and roughly 93% of these were observed just once. The ten largest clonotypes hold 2.5% of the sample. The starting material was peripheral blood, obtained in the third trimester of pregnancy. These TCRs come from a female donor with multiple sclerosis, enrolled in a pregnancy study.

This clone occurred once. The chain joins TRBV15 to TRBJ2-7; TRBD2 agrees at 9 bases. With V trimmed by 0 bases and J by 2 bases, 5 bases remained unmatched. This CDR3 is built from 16 residues. Germline V gene sequence: CDR1 LNHNV, CDR2 YYDKDF (reference sequence). The CDR3 nucleotides read TGTGCCACCAGCAGAGATTCGACTAGCGGAACCTACGAGCAGTACTTC. It codes for CATSRDSTSGTYEQYF.

This sequence joins TRBV5-4 and TRBJ2-7; 11 nucleotides agree with TRBD1. The V segment lost 4 bases and the J segment 2 bases; nucleotides outside the gene matches: 2. CDR1 and CDR2 (germline): SGHNT, YYREEE (reference sequence). This CDR3 comprises 14 residues. In DNA, the CDR3 is TGTGCCAGCAGCGTGGGACAGGGGGCCTACGAGCAGTACTTC. It yields the protein CASSVGQGAYEQYF.

The V call is TRBV2, the J call TRBJ1-4, with TRBD1 matching 8 bases. Germline values: CDR1 SNHLY, CDR2 FYNNEI. The CDR3 consists of 15 residues. Unmatched junction bases numbered 8, after V lost 4 bases and J lost 7 bases. The CDR3 is CASSAGQGRGEKLFF. The DNA of the CDR3 is TGTGCCAGCAGTGCCGGACAGGGCAGAGGTGAAAAACTGTTTTTT.

The chain uses TRBV10-3 and TRBJ2-7; perhaps TRBD1 as D (6 bases). The germline CDR1 and CDR2 sequences are ENHRY and SYGVKD. The CDR3 length is 14 residues. V was clipped by 3 bases and J by 2 bases, with 11 bases between them. This CDR3 reads CAISDRWDTYEQYF. For the CDR3, the DNA is TGTGCCATCAGTGACAGGTGGGACACCTACGAGCAGTACTTC.

The chain is built from TRBV27 and TRBJ2-1; a weak D match, TRBD2 (6 bases). Trimming removed 8 bases at V and 7 bases at J, with 15 bases between. The CDR3 has 13 amino acids. Germline CDR1 and CDR2: MNHEY and SMNVEV (reference sequence). This CDR3 is CASGGKEANEQFF. In nucleotides, the CDR3 is TGTGCCAGCGGGGGGAAGGAAGCGAATGAGCAGTTCTTC.

The V and J genes are TRBV6-1 and TRBJ2-2; D possibly corresponds to TRBD1 (5 bases). Germline V gene sequence: CDR1 MNHNS, CDR2 SASEGT. The CDR3 is 17 residues long. Between the trimmed V and J ends, which lost 3 bases and 6 bases, there was a span of 20 bases. Here the CDR3 DNA reads TGTGCCAGCAGTGACCAGGACATCATCTATTTCGCCGGGGAGCTGTTTTTT. Its translation: CASSDQDIIYFAGELFF.

The gene calls are TRBV30 and TRBJ2-5; TRBD2 matches 8 bases. V dropped 4 bases and J dropped 5; count of bases not matched to a gene: 9. The germline V gene encodes CDR1 GTSNPN and CDR2 SVGIG (reference sequence). The CDR3 is 14 residues long. In DNA form, the CDR3 reads TGTGCCTGGACGCCGGGGGGGGGACGGGAGACCCAGTACTTC. The encoded protein is CAWTPGGGRETQYF.

This chain links TRBV9 with TRBJ2-3; TRBD2 matches at 15 bases. The germline V gene has CDR1 SGDLS and CDR2 YYNGEE. The V and J ends lost 5 bases and 5 bases, in that order; junction bases with no gene match: 9. The CDR3 runs 17 residues. CDR3 loop: CASRPGLAGGRIDTQYF. In DNA, the CDR3 is TGTGCCAGCAGACCGGGACTAGCGGGGGGAAGGATAGATACGCAGTATTTT. Full variable domain (missing parts from reference TRBV9 and TRBJ2-3): DSGVTQTPKHLITATGQRVTLRCSPRSGDLSVYWYQQSLDQGLQFLIQYYNGEERAKGNILERFSAQQFPDLHSELNLSSLELGDSALYFCASRPGLAGGRIDTQYFGPGTRLTVL.

The chain carries TRBV4-1 and TRBJ1-2; no clear D gene. Germline V CDR1 and CDR2: MGHRA, YSYEKL. This CDR3 region has 16 residues. The V and J ends lost 0 bases and 0 bases respectively, with 11 bases between them. CDR3 DNA: TGCGCCAGCAGCCAAGATAGTGATACAGCTAACTATGGCTACACCTTC. It encodes CASSQDSDTANYGYTF.

The rearrangement joins TRBV9 to TRBJ2-3; 8 nucleotides line up with TRBD2. The length of the CDR3 is 16 residues. Germline values: CDR1 SGDLS, CDR2 YYNGEE. Trimming at V came to 3 bases and at J to 8 bases, leaving 14 bases not matched to a gene. CDR3 sequence reads: CASSAKPGLDLVTQYF. The CDR3, as DNA: TGTGCCAGCAGCGCCAAACCGGGACTAGACCTAGTTACGCAGTATTTT.

This chain joins TRBV9 and TRBJ2-5; 8 bases map to TRBD1. After removal of 3 bases from V and 5 bases from J, the junction contained 12 bases not matched to a gene. CDR3 length: 16 amino acids. Germline V gene data show CDR1 as SGDLS and CDR2 as YYNGEE. The CDR3 region is CASSASLDRVDETQYF. CDR3 nucleotides: TGTGCCAGCAGCGCGTCACTGGACAGGGTCGACGAGACCCAGTACTTC.

The rearrangement uses TRBV2 and TRBJ1-6; no firm D call. CDR1 SNHLY and CDR2 FYNNEI come from the germline V gene. The CDR3 contains 12 residues. The V end was cut by 6 bases, the J end by 7 bases, with 7 bases between. CDR3 region: CASSDGNSPLHF. Written as DNA, the CDR3 is TGTGCCAGCAGCGACGGGAATTCACCCCTCCACTTT.

The chain is built from TRBV15 and TRBJ1-2, with TRBD1 matching over 10 bases. From germline, CDR1 is LNHNV and CDR2 YYDKDF (reference sequence). V trimming: 1 base; J trimming: 8 bases; junction bases outside the gene matches: 7. The CDR3 is 15 amino acids. CDR3 in DNA: TGTGCCACCAGCAGAGCCACCGGGACAGGGGAAGGCTACACCTTC. Its translation is CATSRATGTGEGYTF.

The J gene is TRBJ2-2, the V gene TRBV14, with D perhaps matching TRBD2 (6 bases). With 2 bases removed from V and 0 bases from J, the gap between germline ends came to 16 bases. The germline V gene has CDR1 SGHDN and CDR2 FVKESK. This CDR3 comprises 18 residues. The CDR3 here is CASSQPRGWGANTGELFF. The CDR3 region has the DNA TGTGCCAGCAGCCAACCCCGGGGGTGGGGGGCGAACACCGGGGAGCTGTTTTTT.

J is TRBJ1-2 and V is TRBV19, with D possibly being TRBD1 (5 bases). The CDR3 covers 14 residues. CDR1 is LNHDA and CDR2 is SQIVND in the germline V gene (reference sequence). V lost 4 bases and J lost 4, with 13 bases in between. CDR3 in amino acids: CASSNQGLGYGYTF. The CDR3 DNA reads as TGTGCCAGTAGTAACCAGGGATTGGGCTATGGCTACACCTTC.

The rearrangement uses TRBV10-3 and TRBJ2-7, with a weak D call TRBD1 (6 bases). With 7 bases removed from V and 6 bases from J, the gap between germline ends came to 19 bases. The CDR3 spans 14 residues. Germline CDR1 ENHRY, CDR2 SYGVKD. The CDR3 region is CAIKGGRVSGEQYF. The CDR3 DNA is TGTGCCATCAAAGGGGGTAGGGTTTCCGGCGAGCAGTACTTC.

The J gene is TRBJ2-7, the V gene TRBV4-2, with D possibly being TRBD1 (6 bases). Germline V lookup: CDR1 LGHNA, CDR2 YNFKEQ. Deletions cut 2 bases from V and 6 bases from J, with 11 bases between. This CDR3 is built from 13 residues. CDR3 coding DNA: TGTGCCAGCAGCCAACAGGGGTCAGGCGAGCAGTACTTC. This translates into CASSQQGSGEQYF.

V gene TRBV7-3 combines with J gene TRBJ2-1; D ambiguous. Trimming took off 4 bases at V and 8 bases at J, with 18 bases between the two ends. In germline, CDR1 is SGHTA, CDR2 FQGTGA. The CDR3 has 15 amino acids. CDR3: CASSSLPPQFDEQFF. CDR3 bases: TGTGCCAGCAGCTCCTTACCACCACAATTTGATGAGCAGTTCTTC.

The chain employs TRBV11-2 and TRBJ1-3, with D perhaps matching TRBD1 (5 bases). The CDR3 spans 14 residues. V was clipped by 5 bases and J by 4 bases, with 12 bases between them. Germline-derived CDR1 and CDR2 are SGHAT and FQNNGV. CDR3 bases: TGTGCCAGCAGCCCCTCGGGGGGAGGAAACACCATATATTTT. It codes for CASSPSGGGNTIYF. The variable domain in full, with the rest retrieved from reference TRBV11-2 and TRBJ1-3, is EAGVAQSPRYKIIEKRQSVAFWCNPISGHATLYWYQQILGQGPKLLIQFQNNGVVDDSQLPKDRFSAERLKGVDSTLKIQPAKLEDSAVYLCASSPSGGGNTIYFGEGSWLTVV.

The V and J genes are TRBV7-9 and TRBJ1-1; no definite D call. Germline loops: CDR1 SEHNR, CDR2 FQNEAQ (reference sequence). V dropped 0 bases and J dropped 9 bases, with 14 bases sitting between them. The CDR3 is 14 amino acids. CDR3 residues: CASSLAVPGTQAFF. DNA of the CDR3: TGTGCCAGCAGCTTAGCCGTACCTGGCACCCAAGCTTTCTTT.

A remark on this clone: Other DNA sequences in the sample encode the same CDR3. This chain uses TRBV5-6 with TRBJ2-5; maybe TRBD1 (5 bases). The germline gives CDR1 SGHDT, CDR2 YYEEEE. The CDR3 covers 13 residues. Trimming left V 3 bases short and J 3 bases short, with 9 bases between. CDR3 protein: CASSSTGEETQYF. The DNA of the CDR3 is TGTGCCAGCAGCTCCACAGGAGAAGAGACCCAGTACTTC. Using reference TRBV5-6 and TRBJ2-5 for the parts outside the CDR3, the full variable domain is DAGVTQSPTHLIKTRGQQVTLRCSPKSGHDTVSWYQQALGQGPQFIFQYYEEEERQRGNFPDRFSGHQFPNYSSELNVNALLLGDSALYLCASSSTGEETQYFGPGTRLLVL.

The chain carries TRBV7-2 and TRBJ2-7, with D tentatively TRBD2 (6 bases). Germline CDR1 reads SGHTA; CDR2 reads FQGNSA. V shed 4 bases and J shed 7 bases, with 14 bases lying between them. The CDR3 totals 13 residues. CDR3 region: CASSWNWGLEQYF. CDR3 nucleotide sequence: TGTGCCAGCAGCTGGAACTGGGGACTGGAGCAGTACTTC.

The CDR3 loop is CASSISRARSSGNTIYF. In DNA, the CDR3 is TGTGCCAGTAGTATTTCCAGGGCCCGCAGCTCTGGAAACACCATATATTTT. The V call is TRBV19, the J call TRBJ1-3, with D perhaps TRBD1 (5 bases). The V gene's germline CDR1 is LNHDA and CDR2 SQIVND (reference sequence). Trimming took off 3 bases at V and 0 bases at J, with 15 bases between the two ends. This CDR3 comprises 17 residues.

This clone was detected only a few times. The chain recombines TRBV7-9 with TRBJ2-1; possibly TRBD1 for D (5 bases). The V end was cut by 6 bases, the J end by 14 bases, with 17 bases between. The CDR3 spans 12 residues. Germline V CDR1 and CDR2: SEHNR, FQNEAQ (reference sequence). For the CDR3, the DNA is TGTGCCAGCAGATCCACAGGAGTCGAGGAGTTCTTC. Its protein is CASRSTGVEEFF.

The chain joins TRBV10-3 to TRBJ1-1; D is possibly TRBD1 (5 bases). The length of the CDR3 is 14 residues. V was clipped by 5 bases and J by 1 base, with 11 bases between them. CDR1 is ENHRY, CDR2 SYGVKD, per germline. CDR3 DNA sequence: TGTGCCATCAGTTCAGGACATACGAACACTGAAGCTTTCTTT. Translated: CAISSGHTNTEAFF.

The chain links TRBV9 to TRBJ1-4, with TRBD1 matching 7 bases. The V and J ends lost 0 bases and 2 bases, in that order; junction bases with no gene match: 4. This CDR3 contains 16 residues. Germline CDR1 and CDR2: SGDLS and YYNGEE. DNA of the CDR3: TGTGCCAGCAGCGTAGGGGACAGTGGCACTAATGAAAAACTGTTTTTT. This gives the protein CASSVGDSGTNEKLFF. Using reference TRBV9 and TRBJ1-4 for the parts outside the CDR3, the full variable domain is DSGVTQTPKHLITATGQRVTLRCSPRSGDLSVYWYQQSLDQGLQFLIQYYNGEERAKGNILERFSAQQFPDLHSELNLSSLELGDSALYFCASSVGDSGTNEKLFFGSGTQLSVL.

This rearrangement joins TRBV18 to TRBJ1-2; 8 nucleotides match TRBD1. There are 16 residues in the CDR3. V dropped 3 bases and J dropped 4; count of bases not matched to a gene: 10. CDR1 and CDR2 from the germline V gene are KGHSH and LQKENI. This CDR3 reads CASSPITDRAGYGYTF. The CDR3 DNA reads as TGTGCCAGCTCACCCATAACGGACAGGGCGGGCTATGGCTACACCTTC.

V usage is TRBV18 and J usage is TRBJ2-7, with a possible D match to TRBD1 (6 bases). V was cut by 0 bases and J by 3 bases, with 12 bases left in between. CDR1 KGHSH and CDR2 LQKENI come from the germline V gene. The CDR3 covers 15 residues. This CDR3 is CASSPPGARDYEQYF. The CDR3 DNA is TGTGCCAGCTCACCACCGGGGGCACGGGACTACGAGCAGTACTTC. Together with reference TRBV18 and TRBJ2-7, the CDR3 gives the full variable domain: NAGVMQNPRHLVRRRGQEARLRCSPMKGHSHVYWYRQLPEEGLKFMVYLQKENIIDESGMPKERFSAEFPKEGPSILRIQQVVRGDSAAYFCASSPPGARDYEQYFGPGTRLTVT.

This chain joins TRBV5-6 and TRBJ1-2, with TRBD1 as a possible D gene (5 bases). From germline, CDR1 is SGHDT and CDR2 YYEEEE. Trimming cost V 2 bases and J 6 bases, with 17 bases left between them. The CDR3 length is 15 residues. DNA of the CDR3: TGTGCCAGCAGCTTCTACTTCAGGGTCACGGATGGCTACACCTTC. It specifies CASSFYFRVTDGYTF.

J is TRBJ1-1 and V is TRBV25-1; TRBD1 matches 9 bases. Unmatched junction bases numbered 3, after V lost 3 bases and J lost 4 bases. The germline CDR1 and CDR2 sequences are MGHDK and SYGVNS. The CDR3 runs 14 residues. CDR3 protein: CASSDWTGVTEAFF. Here the CDR3 DNA reads TGTGCCAGCAGTGACTGGACAGGGGTCACTGAAGCTTTCTTT. The full variable domain, with the rest looked up from reference TRBV25-1 and TRBJ1-1, is EADIYQTPRYLVIGTGKKITLECSQTMGHDKMYWYQQDPGMELHLIHYSYGVNSTEKGDLSSESTVSRIRTEHFPLTLESARPSHTSQYLCASSDWTGVTEAFFGQGTRLTVV.

J is TRBJ1-2 and V is TRBV30; unclear D gene. Germline V gene data show CDR1 as GTSNPN and CDR2 as SVGIG (reference sequence). Trimming pared 4 bases from V and 7 bases from J, leaving 10 bases between. The CDR3 totals 11 residues. The CDR3 reads CAWMTTGGYTF. The CDR3 coding sequence is TGTGCCTGGATGACGACGGGTGGCTACACCTTC. The full variable domain, in which reference TRBV30 and TRBJ1-2 provide the parts outside the CDR3, is SQTIHQWPATLVQPVGSPLSLECTVEGTSNPNLYWYRQAAGRGLQLLFYSVGIGQISSEVPQNLSASRPQDRQFILSSKKLLLSDSGFYLCAWMTTGGYTFGSGTRLTVV.

In this sample, this clone turned up once. The chain couples TRBV6-6 to TRBJ2-3; the match to TRBD1 covers 8 bases. V lost 0 bases, J lost 1 base, and 3 bases stayed unmatched. Germline CDR1 MNHNY, CDR2 SVGAGI (reference sequence). This CDR3 comprises 16 residues. The CDR3 is CASSYSAGGGTDTQYF. Here the CDR3 DNA reads TGTGCCAGCAGTTACTCGGCAGGGGGCGGCACAGATACGCAGTATTTT.